Listed below are T cell receptor beta chains from one sample, sequenced in a study of blood T cell repertoires in COVID-19. The method was immunoSEQ multiplex PCR; TCRdb's version includes in-frame clones alone and lacks a portion of them. The sample has about 59,000 clones, around 91% seen once. The sequencing input was peripheral blood. These TCRs come from a human donor in a cohort sampled during active COVID-19. The CDR3 runs from the conserved cysteine through the conserved F or W. The order of the fields is J gene, clone size, D gene, V gene, CDR3 protein, CDR3 DNA. D genes are given only for firm matches. Not all rows give a size; the values are once, few, many and, for expanded clones, a class.

TRBJ2-2 - - TRBV2 CASSYSHRELFF TGTGCCAGCAGTTACAGCCACCGGGAGCTGTTTTTT
TRBJ2-1 - TRBD2 TRBV6-5 CASSLTSGGANEQFF TGTGCCAGCAGTCTAACTAGCGGGGGGGCCAATGAGCAGTTCTTC
TRBJ2-3 - TRBD2 TRBV7-3 CASSLIAGRNPDTQYF TGTGCCAGCAGCTTAATAGCGGGCCGAAATCCAGATACGCAGTATTTT
TRBJ2-3 - TRBD2 TRBV19 CASSITGPGLAGSTDTQYF TGTGCCAGTAGTATAACGGGCCCGGGACTAGCGGGGAGCACAGATACGCAGTATTTT
TRBJ1-2 - TRBD1 TRBV9 CASSVTGGRGYTF TGTGCCAGCAGCGTAACAGGGGGCCGTGGCTACACCTTC
TRBJ2-7 few - TRBV18 CASSPPSLDSYEQYF TGTGCCAGCTCACCACCGTCGTTGGACAGCTACGAGCAGTACTTC
TRBJ1-2 - TRBD1 TRBV7-9 CASSLGTGGIYGYTF TGTGCCAGCAGCTTAGGGACAGGGGGGATCTATGGCTACACCTTC
TRBJ2-2 - - TRBV9 CASSVATEVNGELFF TGTGCCAGCAGCGTAGCTACTGAGGTGAACGGGGAGCTGTTTTTT
TRBJ2-7 - - TRBV28 CASSFRGSSFFSYEQYF TGTGCCAGCAGTTTCAGAGGGAGCTCCTTTTTCTCCTACGAGCAGTACTTC
TRBJ1-1 once - TRBV6-5 CATGGWQGTEAFF TGTGCCACGGGAGGGTGGCAGGGGACTGAAGCTTTCTTT
TRBJ1-1 - - TRBV7-3 CASSPIQNTEAFF TGTGCCAGCAGCCCGATACAAAACACTGAAGCTTTCTTT
TRBJ1-4 - - TRBV7-9 CASTPGLNNEKLFF TGTGCCAGCACCCCAGGGCTGAATAATGAAAAACTGTTTTTT
TRBJ2-3 once TRBD2 TRBV6-6 CASSYSGGRAADTQYF TGTGCCAGCAGTTACTCTGGCGGGAGGGCCGCAGATACGCAGTATTTT
TRBJ2-2 - - TRBV7-9 CASSHLGGGKTGELFF TGTGCCAGCAGCCACCTGGGAGGGGGGAAGACCGGGGAGCTGTTTTTT
TRBJ2-2 - - TRBV2 CASSEVSGNTGELFF TGTGCCAGCAGTGAAGTCTCGGGGAACACCGGGGAGCTGTTTTTT
TRBJ2-5 - TRBD1 TRBV3-1/TRBV3-2 CASSQPGQGTQETQYF TGTGCCAGCAGCCAACCGGGACAGGGGACCCAAGAGACCCAGTACTTC
TRBJ2-1 once TRBD1 TRBV28 CASSGTGPWNEQFF TGTGCCAGCAGTGGGACAGGTCCGTGGAATGAGCAGTTCTTC
TRBJ1-5 - - TRBV18 CASSPLDGINQPQHF TGTGCCAGCTCACCACTTGACGGGATAAATCAGCCCCAGCATTTT
TRBJ2-1 once TRBD2 TRBV6-6 CASSRPGLAGDNEQFF TGTGCCAGCAGCCGCCCGGGACTAGCGGGGGACAATGAGCAGTTCTTC
TRBJ1-5 - - TRBV2 CASSGQFSNQPQHF TGTGCCAGCAGTGGACAGTTTAGCAATCAGCCCCAGCATTTT
TRBJ2-2 - TRBD1 TRBV7-9 CASLEGQGAKTGELFF TGTGCCAGCCTGGAAGGCCAGGGGGCGAAAACCGGGGAGCTGTTTTTT
TRBJ2-7 - TRBD2 TRBV20-1 CSASSGASEQYF TGCAGTGCTAGTAGCGGGGCCTCGGAGCAGTACTTC
TRBJ2-7 - - TRBV3-1/TRBV3-2 CASSPGIDREQYF TGTGCCAGCAGCCCTGGGATTGACAGGGAGCAGTACTTC
TRBJ1-6 - TRBD1 TRBV11-2 CASSKQTGGRNSPLHF TGTGCCAGCAGCAAACAAACAGGGGGTCGGAATTCACCCCTCCACTTT
TRBJ1-1 - - TRBV19 CASRRGAGATEAFF TGTGCCAGTAGGCGGGGGGCCGGTGCCACTGAAGCTTTCTTT
TRBJ2-1 - - TRBV4-2 CASSQEEGTPYNEQFF TGTGCCAGCAGCCAAGAGGAGGGAACTCCCTACAATGAGCAGTTCTTC
TRBJ2-5 - TRBD1 TRBV7-2 CASSLGQGRGETQYF TGTGCCAGCAGCTTGGGACAGGGGCGAGGGGAGACCCAGTACTTC
TRBJ2-1 - TRBD1 TRBV5-1 CASTPIPGTGPYNEQFF TGCGCCAGCACCCCAATCCCCGGGACAGGACCTTACAATGAGCAGTTCTTC